This T cell receptor (beta chain) is from a study of CD8+ T cells in alopecia areata. Study-wide context: People stayed on tofacitinib for 6 to 18 months, then stopped the drug for 6 months.

The CDR3 is made up of 12 amino acids. In germline, CDR1 is SGHTA, CDR2 FQGNSA. Trimming left V 4 bases short and J 8 bases short, with 11 bases between. Sequencing relied on a cDNA template that was reverse transcribed from extracted RNA. Some clones are missing from TCRdb's copy, which holds only in-frame ones; the method was immunoSEQ multiplex PCR. The table shows 220,000 or so clones, with about three fifths occurring only once. The source is a human donor with alopecia areata. The sample in question was CD4+ T cells sorted from blood, obtained at week 0. The chain recombines TRBV7-2 with TRBJ1-2, with D uncertain. This chain's CDR3 is CASSSAAEGYTF. The CDR3 DNA follows: TGTGCCAGCAGCTCAGCAGCGGAAGGCTACACCTTC.